This T cell receptor beta chain was found in a study of CD8+CD57+ T cells in acquired aplastic anemia. The CDR3 covers 15 residues. CDR1 and CDR2 (germline): MNHEY, SMNVEV (reference sequence). V lost 5 bases to trimming and J lost 4 bases, with 16 bases between them. Genomic DNA, serving as template, underwent TCR beta VDJ and CDR3 profiling. TCRdb re-derived calls from the reads in MiXCR, one entry per CDR3 protein. The repertoire holds just over 150,000 distinct CDR3 sequences, 40% to 60% seen once, with roughly 30% in the top ten. Patients selected for sequencing had displayed CD8+CD57+ cell expansion by flow cytometry.

V and J are TRBV27 and TRBJ2-3, with a possible D match to TRBD2 (5 bases). Sequenced: sorted CD4+, CD8+, or CD8+CD57+ T cells (not recorded which) from PBMCs. This TCR came from a human donor with aplastic anemia. The CDR3 nucleotides are TGTGCCAGCAGTGAACTCGGACTCTCGCCAGATACGCAGTATTTT. Its protein is CASSELGLSPDTQYF.